Listed here are 9 T cell receptor beta chains from one sample, sequenced in a study of T cell repertoires in cytomegalovirus infection. TCRdb reanalysed the reads using MiXCR and keeps one entry per CDR3 protein. The sample has 450,000 to 600,000 distinct CDR3 sequences; more than 30% are singletons. Their antigens remain unidentified. Sequenced material: cultured PBMCs, taken from culture after CMV antigen stimulation. These receptors originate from a human donor in good health (CMV status not recorded). Some clones in this sample may be carry-over from other donors' samples.

This sequence joins TRBV12-5 and TRBJ2-3; 15 nucleotides match TRBD2. This CDR3 is 18 amino acids long. The trim removed 1 base at V and 3 bases at J, leaving 5 bases unmatched. Germline V gene sequence: CDR1 LGHNT, CDR2 FRNRAP. The CDR3 DNA is TGTGCTAGTGGTTTGGCTCGGACTAGCGGGAGGGGAACAGATACGCAGTATTTT. This translates into CASGLARTSGRGTDTQYF.

The V and J genes are TRBV12-5 and TRBJ1-1; D unclear. Germline CDR1 is LGHNT and CDR2 is FRNRAP. This CDR3 is built from 13 residues. The V gene lost 5 bases and the J gene lost 5 bases, with 12 bases spanning the gap. Here the CDR3 reads CASGPRQGTEAFF. The CDR3 DNA sequence: TGTGCTAGTGGTCCCCGCCAAGGGACTGAAGCTTTCTTT. The complete variable domain, with remaining parts taken from reference TRBV12-5 and TRBJ1-1, reads DARVTQTPRHKVTEMGQEVTMRCQPILGHNTVFWYRQTMMQGLELLAYFRNRAPLDDSGMPKDRFSAEMPDATLATLKIQPSEPRDSAVYFCASGPRQGTEAFFGQGTRLTVV.

This clonotype was observed a few times. The V and J genes are TRBV2 and TRBJ1-2; tentative D call: TRBD1 (5 bases). The CDR3 loop spans 13 amino acids. Trimming cost V 4 bases and J 4 bases, with 10 bases left between them. The germline CDR1 and CDR2 sequences are SNHLY and FYNNEI. The CDR3 reads CASSAGTSYGYTF. The CDR3, as DNA: TGTGCCAGCAGTGCCGGGACTTCCTATGGCTACACCTTC.

This clonotype was seen ten or more times. The V call is TRBV6-5, the J call TRBJ1-3, with D uncertain. This CDR3 is 16 amino acids long. Trimming took off 0 bases at V and 4 bases at J, with 13 bases between the two ends. Germline assignment: CDR1 MNHEY and CDR2 SVGAGI. CDR3 DNA: TGTGCCAGCAGTTACTCGAAAGACACTCAGGGAAACACCATATATTTT. This gives the protein CASSYSKDTQGNTIYF.

In its sample, this clonotype was seen many times. The chain uses TRBV7-8 and TRBJ2-1; 7 bases are shared with TRBD2. The CDR3 is made up of 16 amino acids. The ends lost 5 bases at V and 8 bases at J; junction bases unmatched: 15. Per the germline V gene, CDR1 is SGHVS and CDR2 is FQNEAQ. Written as DNA, the CDR3 is TGTGCCAGCAGCCGTGGGGTCGGCGGGAGTTTGGATGAGCAGTTCTTC. This translates into CASSRGVGGSLDEQFF.

This clonotype was detected once. V gene TRBV27 combines with J gene TRBJ2-1; D gene ambiguous. The CDR3 totals 14 residues. Germline V CDR1 and CDR2: MNHEY, SMNVEV (reference sequence). Trimming shortened V by 6 bases and J by 5 bases, and 14 bases separated the two germline ends. The CDR3 sequence: CASSLPSKNNEQFF. CDR3 in DNA: TGTGCCAGCAGCCTCCCTTCCAAGAACAATGAGCAGTTCTTC.

The gene calls are TRBV27 and TRBJ2-7; 7 bases map to TRBD1. Germline CDR1 and CDR2: MNHEY and SMNVEV (reference sequence). The V and J ends lost 8 bases and 0 bases, in that order; junction bases with no gene match: 4. This CDR3 region has 13 residues. The CDR3 coding sequence is TGTGCCAGCGCACGACAGGGCTCCTACGAGCAGTACGTC. Its protein is CASARQGSYEQYV.

The table lists this clonotype with a few counts. The genes are TRBV7-2 and TRBJ2-1, with D possibly being TRBD2 (6 bases). This CDR3 comprises 15 residues. V was pared by 4 bases and J by 2 bases, with 12 bases between. Germline V gives CDR1 SGHTA, CDR2 FQGNSA. The CDR3 protein is CASSSLGGAYNEQFF. The CDR3 DNA is TGTGCCAGCAGCTCACTGGGGGGAGCCTACAATGAGCAGTTCTTC.

The chain links TRBV6-2 or TRBV6-3 to TRBJ2-7; D not resolved. Germline values: CDR1 MNHEY, CDR2 SVGEGT. This CDR3 is built from 15 residues. The V gene lost 0 bases and the J gene lost 2 bases, with 11 bases spanning the gap. The CDR3 DNA reads as TGTGCCAGCAGTTACTCGAGAGTGGTAACCTACGAGCAGTACTTC. This codes for CASSYSRVVTYEQYF.